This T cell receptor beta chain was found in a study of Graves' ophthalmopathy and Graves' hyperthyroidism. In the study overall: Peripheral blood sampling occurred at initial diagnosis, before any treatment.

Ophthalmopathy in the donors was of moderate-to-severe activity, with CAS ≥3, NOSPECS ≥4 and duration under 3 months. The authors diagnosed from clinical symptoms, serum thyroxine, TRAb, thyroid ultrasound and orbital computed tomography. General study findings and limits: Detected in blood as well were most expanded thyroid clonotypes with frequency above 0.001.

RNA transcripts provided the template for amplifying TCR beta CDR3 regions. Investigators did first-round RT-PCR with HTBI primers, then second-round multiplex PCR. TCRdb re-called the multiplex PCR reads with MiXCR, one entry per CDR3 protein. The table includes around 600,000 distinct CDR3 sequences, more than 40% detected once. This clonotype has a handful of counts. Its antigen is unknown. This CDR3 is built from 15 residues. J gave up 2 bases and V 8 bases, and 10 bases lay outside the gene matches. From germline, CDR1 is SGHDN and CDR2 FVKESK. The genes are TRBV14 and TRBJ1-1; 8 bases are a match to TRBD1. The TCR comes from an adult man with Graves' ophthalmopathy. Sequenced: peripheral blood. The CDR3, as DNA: TGTGCCAGCTCCTTCCAAGGACAGGGCAACACTGAAGCTTTCTTT. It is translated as CASSFQGQGNTEAFF.